The 12 T cell receptor beta chains presented below share a single source sample, sequenced in a study of T-cell memory formation after mild COVID-19. Each CDR3 protein is one row after TCRdb ran MiXCR on the 5' RACE reads. The table records around 300,000 distinct CDR3 sequences, just under 20% of them present only once. Sequenced sample: PBMCs or a T cell subset sorted from them (not recorded which). The receptors here all came from a man between 18 and 35 years old who had mild COVID-19 (a few samples of this study predate the infection). Cell type and time point are not known.

The table lists this clonotype with a few counts. The CDR3 nucleotides read TGCAGTGCTAGAGATGTGGGGGAGGCTGGGGCCAACGTCCTGACTTTC. Its translation is CSARDVGEAGANVLTF. The V call is TRBV20-1, the J call TRBJ2-6; D is perhaps TRBD2 (6 bases). The CDR3 has 16 amino acids. The V gene lost 0 bases and the J gene lost 2 bases, with 11 bases spanning the gap. Germline V CDR1 and CDR2: DFQATT, SNEGSKA (reference sequence).

The chain combines TRBV24-1 with TRBJ2-5; 7 bases align to TRBD1. Germline V gene sequence: CDR1 KGHDR, CDR2 SFDVKD. Trimming removed 4 bases from V and 5 bases from J; junction bases left unmatched: 9. The CDR3 covers 15 residues. The CDR3 loop reads CATSDMTGMTETQYF. In DNA, the CDR3 is TGTGCCACCAGTGACATGACAGGGATGACGGAGACCCAGTACTTC.

This clonotype was observed a few times. The chain links TRBV20-1 to TRBJ2-3; D is undetermined. V dropped 2 bases and J dropped 1 base, with 10 bases sitting between them. The CDR3 is made up of 14 amino acids. Germline V gene data show CDR1 as DFQATT and CDR2 as SNEGSKA (reference sequence). Here the CDR3 reads CSARKATGTDTQYF. The CDR3 DNA is TGCAGTGCTAGAAAAGCAACAGGCACAGATACGCAGTATTTT.

The CDR3: CASSSGPTYEQYF. The CDR3 nucleotides are TGTGCCAGCAGCTCGGGACCGACCTACGAGCAGTACTTC. The chain is built from TRBV7-7 and TRBJ2-7; the D call may be TRBD1 or TRBD2 (5 bases each). The CDR3 spans 13 residues. Germline V gives CDR1 SSHAT, CDR2 FNYEAQ (reference sequence). The V end lost 4 bases, the J end lost 2 bases, and 9 bases lay between the germline ends. Based on the CDR3 plus reference TRBV7-7 and TRBJ2-7, the full variable domain is GAGVSQSPRYKVTKRGQDVTLRCDPISSHATLYWYQQALGQGPEFLTYFNYEAQPDKSGLPSDRFSAERPEGSISTLTIQRTEQRDSAMYRCASSSGPTYEQYFGPGTRLTVT.

The V and J genes are TRBV12-3 or TRBV12-4 and TRBJ2-3; 10 bases line up with TRBD2. This CDR3 spans 14 amino acids. Germline trimming cut 6 bases from V and 4 bases from J; bases unmatched to any gene: 4. CDR3 sequence reads: CASRSGLAADTQYF. The CDR3 coding sequence is TGTGCCAGCAGATCTGGACTAGCGGCAGATACGCAGTATTTT.

This clonotype was recorded a few times. This sequence joins TRBV4-1 and TRBJ2-7, with 9 bases fitting TRBD1. V shed 4 bases and J 6 bases; nucleotides not matched to a gene: 7. Per the germline V gene, CDR1 is MGHRA and CDR2 is YSYEKL. The CDR3 extends over 14 amino acids. The chain's CDR3 is CASSRTLDRGEQYV. The CDR3 DNA reads TGCGCCAGCAGCCGCACCCTGGACAGGGGCGAGCAGTACGTC.

This clonotype was counted once. The V call is TRBV29-1, the J call TRBJ2-6; weak D call: TRBD1 (6 bases). Germline values: CDR1 SQVTM, CDR2 ANQGSEA. The CDR3 covers 16 residues. Trimming took 1 base from V and 0 from J, leaving 10 bases between them. CDR3 residues: CSVEGTEFSGANVLTF. CDR3 coding DNA: TGCAGCGTTGAAGGGACAGAGTTCTCTGGGGCCAACGTCCTGACTTTC.

The V call is TRBV5-6, the J call TRBJ2-3; D may match TRBD1 or TRBD2 (5 bases each). Germline lookup yields CDR1 SGHDT and CDR2 YYEEEE. This CDR3 is 14 amino acids long. Trimming cost V 4 bases and J 2 bases, with 11 bases left between them. The CDR3, as DNA: TGTGCCAGCAGCCTTAGGGACCCCACAGATACGCAGTATTTT. This gives the protein CASSLRDPTDTQYF.

The sample holds a few counts of this clonotype. J is TRBJ1-6 and V is TRBV5-6; D not resolved. Trimming pared 3 bases from V and 10 bases from J, leaving 8 bases between. This CDR3 contains 12 residues. Looked up from germline, CDR1 is SGHDT and CDR2 is YYEEEE. CDR3 coding DNA: TGTGCCAGCAGCTGGACCGACTCACCCCTCCACTTT. This translates into CASSWTDSPLHF.

The gene calls are TRBV5-1 and TRBJ2-3; a possible D gene is TRBD2 (6 bases). The germline V and J ends were trimmed by 5 bases and 0 bases, with 13 bases remaining between them. The CDR3 runs to 15 residues. The germline V gene has CDR1 SGHRS and CDR2 YFSETQ. The CDR3 reads CASSLFRGSTDTQYF. The CDR3 DNA reads as TGCGCCAGCAGTCTTTTCCGGGGGAGCACAGATACGCAGTATTTT.

This chain links TRBV29-1 with TRBJ2-1, with 8 bases that match TRBD2. Trimming took 2 bases from V and 4 from J; bases not matched to a gene: 7. CDR1 and CDR2 (germline): SQVTM, ANQGSEA. The CDR3 runs to 15 residues. CDR3 sequence: CSVEPSGGAYNEQFF. CDR3 DNA sequence: TGCAGCGTTGAACCCTCCGGGGGGGCTTACAATGAGCAGTTCTTC.

This clonotype has a handful of counts. The rearrangement joins TRBV6-2 or TRBV6-3 to TRBJ1-6, with D unresolved. From germline, CDR1 is MNHEY and CDR2 SVGEGT. V shed 5 bases and J shed 9 bases, with 11 bases lying between them. The CDR3 has 13 amino acids. CDR3 protein: CASSPQEFSPLHF. CDR3 coding DNA: TGTGCCAGCAGTCCCCAGGAATTTTCACCCCTCCACTTT.